Each of the 25 T cell receptor beta chains below was sequenced from the same sample in a study of cytomegalovirus exposure and HLA in healthy donors. Primers included in the PCR were 60 Vbeta and 13 Jbeta primers. Using immunoSEQ multiplex PCR, the repertoire was profiled, and TCRdb retains in-frame clones only, with some absent. The data hold around 110,000 clones, with around 75% observed a single time. The sequenced sample consisted of PBMCs. Receptor source: a woman aged 30 to 39 in good health and CMV-seronegative.

The V and J genes are TRBV30 and TRBJ1-1, with D maybe TRBD1 (6 bases). The V gene lost 5 bases and the J gene lost 8 bases, with 24 bases spanning the gap. This CDR3 has 15 amino acids. The V gene's germline CDR1 is GTSNPN and CDR2 SVGIG (reference sequence). The CDR3 region is CAWVGPLPLTGEAFF. The CDR3 DNA follows: TGTGCCTGGGTGGGCCCTTTGCCGTTGACAGGCGAAGCTTTCTTT.

The rearrangement links TRBV6-5 to TRBJ1-1, with 7 bases lining up with TRBD1. With V trimmed by 5 bases and J by 0 bases, 6 bases remained unmatched. The CDR3 consists of 15 residues. Germline CDR1 reads MNHEY; CDR2 reads SVGAGI. CDR3 bases: TGTGCCAGCAGTGGGAGACAGGGATTGAACACTGAAGCTTTCTTT. This sequence encodes CASSGRQGLNTEAFF.

This sequence joins TRBV30 and TRBJ2-5; D not certain. There are 14 residues in the CDR3. Trimming cost V 0 bases and J 4 bases, with 12 bases left between them. Per the germline V gene, CDR1 is GTSNPN and CDR2 is SVGIG (reference sequence). As DNA, the CDR3 is TGTGCCTGGAGTGTACCGACCCGGAGAGAGACCCAGTACTTC. Translating it yields CAWSVPTRRETQYF.

The chain has TRBV29-1 and TRBJ1-2; 7 bases line up with TRBD1. The CDR3 covers 13 residues. CDR1 SQVTM and CDR2 ANQGSEA come from the germline V gene. V gave up 7 bases and J gave up 6 bases; unmatched junction bases: 11. The CDR3 is CSGVRRGGDGYTF. The CDR3 nucleotides read TGCAGCGGGGTAAGGCGAGGGGGCGATGGCTACACCTTC.

The chain combines TRBV4-2 with TRBJ2-7, with 7 bases that match TRBD2. This CDR3 is 16 amino acids long. Germline trimming cut 0 bases from V and 1 base from J; bases unmatched to any gene: 6. Germline values: CDR1 LGHNA, CDR2 YNFKEQ. CDR3 coding DNA: TGTGCCAGCAGCCAAGACCGGGACTACTCGTCCTACGAGCAGTACTTC. Amino acids: CASSQDRDYSSYEQYF.

The CDR3 sequence is CASSQDEVYNEQFF. The CDR3 nucleotides read TGCGCCAGCAGCCAAGATGAGGTCTACAATGAGCAGTTCTTC. V gene TRBV4-1 combines with J gene TRBJ2-1; D remains unclear. Trimming cost V 0 bases and J 3 bases, with 6 bases left between them. The germline V gene has CDR1 MGHRA and CDR2 YSYEKL. CDR3 length: 14 residues.

This chain uses TRBV7-9 with TRBJ2-3; D possibly corresponds to TRBD2 (6 bases). This CDR3 has 14 residues. V lost 6 bases and J 3 bases, leaving 13 bases between the germline ends. Germline V gives CDR1 SEHNR, CDR2 FQNEAQ (reference sequence). The CDR3 region has the DNA TGTGCCAGCAGGGGGAGGACTAATACAGATACGCAGTATTTT. This sequence encodes CASRGRTNTDTQYF.

V is TRBV7-9 and J is TRBJ1-5; D remains unclear. Germline values: CDR1 SEHNR, CDR2 FQNEAQ (reference sequence). The CDR3 length is 12 residues. Trimming took 3 bases from V and 5 from J, leaving 5 bases between them. The CDR3 here is CASSFQDQPQHF. The CDR3, as DNA: TGTGCCAGCAGCTTTCAGGATCAGCCCCAGCATTTT.

The chain links TRBV6-5 to TRBJ1-1, with 9 bases aligning to TRBD1. The J segment lost 11 bases and the V segment lost 5 bases, leaving 12 bases of the junction unmatched. The CDR3 is 14 residues long. From germline, CDR1 is MNHEY and CDR2 SVGAGI. As DNA, the CDR3 is TGTGCCAGCAGTCAAGAGAACAGGGGGCTTGGGGCTTTCTTT. Translating it yields CASSQENRGLGAFF.

The chain uses TRBV9 and TRBJ2-1; 10 bases map to TRBD2. After removal of 4 bases from V and 6 bases from J, the junction contained 7 bases not matched to a gene. Looked up from germline, CDR1 is SGDLS and CDR2 is YYNGEE. The CDR3 consists of 15 residues. DNA for the CDR3: TGTGCCAGCAGCCCAACTAGCGGGGAATCCAATGAGCAGTTCTTC. Protein sequence: CASSPTSGESNEQFF.

The chain is built from TRBV9 and TRBJ2-3, with D perhaps matching TRBD1 (5 bases). The CDR3 consists of 15 residues. V was pared by 3 bases and J by 0 bases, with 11 bases between. Germline V CDR1 and CDR2: SGDLS, YYNGEE. CDR3 sequence (DNA): TGTGCCAGCAGCGCTAGACAGTCTAGCACAGATACGCAGTATTTT. The encoded protein is CASSARQSSTDTQYF.

This clone showed up just a few times. The chain is built from TRBV19 and TRBJ1-5; 7 nucleotides agree with TRBD1. This CDR3 has 13 residues. Germline loops: CDR1 LNHDA, CDR2 SQIVND (reference sequence). V gave up 7 bases and J gave up 8 bases; unmatched junction bases: 8. The CDR3 region is CASKGQSPEPQHF. DNA for the CDR3: TGTGCCAGTAAGGGACAGTCGCCTGAGCCCCAGCATTTT. Based on the CDR3 plus reference TRBV19 and TRBJ1-5, the full variable domain is DGGITQSPKYLFRKEGQNVTLSCEQNLNHDAMYWYRQDPGQGLRLIYYSQIVNDFQKGDIAEGYSVSREKKESFPLTVTSAQKNPTAFYLCASKGQSPEPQHFGDGTRLSIL.

This sequence joins TRBV5-1 and TRBJ1-4; tentative D call: TRBD1 (5 bases). Trimming removed 0 bases from V and 7 bases from J, with 16 bases in between. The CDR3 extends over 16 amino acids. Germline V gives CDR1 SGHRS, CDR2 YFSETQ. In nucleotides, the CDR3 is TGCGCCAGCAGCTTGGCCCATGGGGGGGAGGCTGAAAAACTGTTTTTT. This gives the protein CASSLAHGGEAEKLFF.

The V and J genes are TRBV15 and TRBJ2-3, with a weak D call TRBD2 (5 bases). The length of the CDR3 is 16 residues. Germline V gene sequence: CDR1 LNHNV, CDR2 YYDKDF (reference sequence). Deletions cut 0 bases from V and 6 bases from J, with 16 bases between. Written as DNA, the CDR3 is TGTGCCACCAGCAGAGATTCAACTAGGCTAGTGGATACGCAGTATTTT. This translates into CATSRDSTRLVDTQYF.

This clone was detected once. The genes are TRBV19 and TRBJ1-4, with TRBD1 identical over 8 bases. V trimming: 5 bases; J trimming: 8 bases; junction bases outside the gene matches: 7. The CDR3 runs to 14 residues. Germline CDR1 LNHDA, CDR2 SQIVND (reference sequence). The CDR3 bases are TGTGCCAGTAGTCCGGGGACAGGCTCCGAAAAACTGTTTTTT. Its protein product is CASSPGTGSEKLFF.

CDR3 nucleotides: TGTGCCACCAGCAGAGCCCCCCGGACACGGATTTCCTACGAGCAGTACTTC. This translates into CATSRAPRTRISYEQYF. The V gene is TRBV15, the J gene TRBJ2-5; D is perhaps TRBD1 (5 bases). With the DNA end fitting TRBJ2-7 better, the J assignment may be wrong. CDR3 length: 17 residues. Germline lookup yields CDR1 LNHNV and CDR2 YYDKDF (reference sequence).

The J gene is TRBJ1-2, the V gene TRBV2; 10 bases match TRBD1. The CDR3 totals 16 residues. Germline CDR1 SNHLY, CDR2 FYNNEI. V was clipped by 7 bases and J by 6 bases; unmatched bases: 14. The CDR3: CASTKGTGVAGDGYTF. The CDR3 bases are TGTGCCAGCACCAAAGGGACAGGGGTTGCAGGAGATGGCTACACCTTC.

The V call is TRBV5-6, the J call TRBJ1-1; TRBD1 is a possible D gene (6 bases). The CDR3 consists of 16 residues. The V and J ends lost 2 bases and 3 bases respectively, with 17 bases between them. Germline V lookup: CDR1 SGHDT, CDR2 YYEEEE. CDR3 in amino acids: CASSFGGGHVDTEAFF. Written as DNA, the CDR3 is TGTGCCAGCAGCTTTGGGGGGGGGCATGTGGACACTGAAGCTTTCTTT. Full variable domain (remainder filled in from reference TRBV5-6 and TRBJ1-1): DAGVTQSPTHLIKTRGQQVTLRCSPKSGHDTVSWYQQALGQGPQFIFQYYEEEERQRGNFPDRFSGHQFPNYSSELNVNALLLGDSALYLCASSFGGGHVDTEAFFGQGTRLTVV.

V gene TRBV29-1 combines with J gene TRBJ2-1; no firm D call. The CDR3 consists of 11 residues. V was trimmed by 8 bases and J by 10 bases, leaving 15 bases between them. Per the germline V gene, CDR1 is SQVTM and CDR2 is ANQGSEA. CDR3 nucleotide sequence: TGCAGCCATGGGTGGCGGAACGAGCAGTTCTTC. As protein: CSHGWRNEQFF.

The chain uses TRBV2 and TRBJ2-3; weak D call: TRBD1 (5 bases). The CDR3 consists of 14 residues. CDR1 and CDR2 (germline): SNHLY, FYNNEI. The V and J ends lost 5 bases and 4 bases respectively, with 13 bases between them. The CDR3 bases are TGTGCCAGCAGTCAGGGTAGGGGCCCAGATACGCAGTATTTT. Its translation: CASSQGRGPDTQYF.

J is TRBJ2-6 and V is TRBV30, with 8 bases aligning to TRBD2. This CDR3 contains 14 residues. The V segment lost 5 bases and the J segment 3 bases; nucleotides outside the gene matches: 3. Per germline, CDR1 GTSNPN and CDR2 SVGIG (reference sequence). The CDR3, as DNA: TGTGCCTGGGGAACTAGCGGTGGGGCCAACGTCCTGACTTTC. Protein product: CAWGTSGGANVLTF.

The rearrangement joins TRBV7-6 to TRBJ2-2; weak D call: TRBD2 (5 bases). Germline CDR1 reads SGHVS; CDR2 reads FNYEAQ. There are 14 residues in the CDR3. The ends were cut back, 5 bases at V and 3 bases at J, with 10 bases in the middle. The CDR3 region has the DNA TGTGCCAGCAGCGATATGGGAGACACCGGGGAGCTGTTTTTT. It codes for CASSDMGDTGELFF.

This clone was picked up a small number of times. The chain carries TRBV6-6 and TRBJ2-3; tentatively, D is TRBD1 (6 bases). This CDR3 has 15 amino acids. Trimming took off 6 bases at V and 2 bases at J, with 15 bases between the two ends. CDR1 and CDR2 (germline): MNHNY, SVGAGI (reference sequence). This CDR3 is CASREQGRSTDTQYF. The CDR3 nucleotides are TGTGCCAGCAGAGAACAGGGCCGGTCCACAGATACGCAGTATTTT.

The V call is TRBV30, the J call TRBJ1-1; D uncertain. The CDR3 length is 12 residues. Germline CDR1 and CDR2: GTSNPN and SVGIG (reference sequence). V was clipped by 4 bases and J by 7 bases, with 13 bases between them. The DNA of the CDR3 is TGTGCCTGGAACCCCTACCCCGGTGAAGCTTTCTTT. Protein product: CAWNPYPGEAFF.

This clone was seen a handful of times. The rearrangement links TRBV25-1 to TRBJ1-5; D may be TRBD1 (6 bases). The germline gives CDR1 MGHDK, CDR2 SYGVNS. V lost 8 bases, J lost 0 bases, and 8 bases lay in between. The CDR3 loop spans 13 amino acids. The CDR3 here is CASGQYSNQPQHF. The CDR3 DNA follows: TGTGCCAGCGGACAGTATAGCAATCAGCCCCAGCATTTT.